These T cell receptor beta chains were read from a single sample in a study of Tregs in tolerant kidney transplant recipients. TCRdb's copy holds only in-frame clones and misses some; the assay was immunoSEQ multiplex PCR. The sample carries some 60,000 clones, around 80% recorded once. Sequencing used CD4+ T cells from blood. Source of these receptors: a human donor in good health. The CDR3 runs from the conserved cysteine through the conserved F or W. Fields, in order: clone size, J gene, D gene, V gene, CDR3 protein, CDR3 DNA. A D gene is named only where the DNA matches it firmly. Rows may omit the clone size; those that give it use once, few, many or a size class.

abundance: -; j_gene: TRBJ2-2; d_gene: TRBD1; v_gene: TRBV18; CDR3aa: CASSIQGEVTGELFF; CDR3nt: TGTGCCAGCTCAATCCAGGGGGAAGTGACCGGGGAGCTGTTTTTT
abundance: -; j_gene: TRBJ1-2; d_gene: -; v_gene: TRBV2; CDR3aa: CASSTNRVDGHGYTF; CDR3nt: TGTGCCAGCAGTACCAACAGGGTGGATGGGCATGGCTACACCTTC
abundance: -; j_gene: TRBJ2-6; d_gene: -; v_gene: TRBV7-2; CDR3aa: CASRRVAGANVLTF; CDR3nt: TGTGCCAGCCGCAGGGTTGCTGGGGCCAACGTCCTGACTTTC
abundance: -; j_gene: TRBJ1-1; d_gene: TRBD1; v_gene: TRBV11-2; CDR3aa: CASSTGGVTEAFF; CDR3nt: TGTGCCAGCAGCACAGGGGGCGTCACTGAAGCTTTCTTT
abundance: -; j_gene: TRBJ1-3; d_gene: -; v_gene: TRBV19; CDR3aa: CASSMFGTDSSGNTIYF; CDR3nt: TGTGCCAGTAGTATGTTTGGTACTGATTCTTCTGGAAACACCATATATTTT
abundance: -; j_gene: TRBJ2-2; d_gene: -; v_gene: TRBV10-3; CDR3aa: CASTTGGVNTGELFF; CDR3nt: TGTGCCTCGACTACCGGAGGTGTGAACACCGGGGAGCTGTTTTTT
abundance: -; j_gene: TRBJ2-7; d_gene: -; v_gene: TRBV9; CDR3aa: CASSVWTTRSYEQYF; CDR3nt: TGTGCCAGCAGCGTTTGGACTACCCGCTCCTACGAGCAGTACTTC
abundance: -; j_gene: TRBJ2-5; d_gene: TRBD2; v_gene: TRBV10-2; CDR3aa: CASSEIPSGGAKGTQYF; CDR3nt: TGCGCCAGCAGTGAAATACCCAGCGGGGGGGCCAAGGGGACCCAGTACTTC
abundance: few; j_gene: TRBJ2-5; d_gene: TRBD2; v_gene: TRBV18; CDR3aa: CASSPGGLAGGKETQYF; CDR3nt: TGTGCCAGCTCACCGGGTGGACTAGCGGGGGGAAAAGAGACCCAGTACTTC
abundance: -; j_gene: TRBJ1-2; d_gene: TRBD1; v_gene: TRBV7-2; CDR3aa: CASCSPDRGLNYGYTF; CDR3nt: TGTGCCAGCTGCTCTCCGGACAGGGGGCTTAACTATGGCTACACCTTC
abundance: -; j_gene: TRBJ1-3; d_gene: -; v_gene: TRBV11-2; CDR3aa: CASSRNRTPNSGNTIYF; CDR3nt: TGTGCCAGCAGCCGGAATAGAACACCGAACTCTGGAAACACCATATATTTT
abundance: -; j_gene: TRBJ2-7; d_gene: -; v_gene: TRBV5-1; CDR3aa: CASSLDFGAYEQYF; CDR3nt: TGCGCCAGCAGCCTGGACTTTGGAGCCTACGAGCAGTACTTC
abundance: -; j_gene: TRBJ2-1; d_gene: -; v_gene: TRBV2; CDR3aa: CASTPRALNEQFF; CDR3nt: TGTGCCAGCACCCCTCGGGCTCTAAATGAGCAGTTCTTC
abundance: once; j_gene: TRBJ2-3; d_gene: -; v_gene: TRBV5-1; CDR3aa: CASSGRVADTQYF; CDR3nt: TGCGCCAGCAGTGGCAGGGTGGCCGATACGCAGTATTTT
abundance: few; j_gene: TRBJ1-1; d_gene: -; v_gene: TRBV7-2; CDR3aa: CASSLRERIGTEAFF; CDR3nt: TGTGCCAGCAGCTTGCGGGAACGGATAGGGACTGAAGCTTTCTTT
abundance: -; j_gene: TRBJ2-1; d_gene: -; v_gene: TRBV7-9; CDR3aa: CASSMSDVADYNEQFF; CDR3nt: TGTGCCAGCAGCATGTCAGATGTGGCAGACTACAATGAGCAGTTCTTC
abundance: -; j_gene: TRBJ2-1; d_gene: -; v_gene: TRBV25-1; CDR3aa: CASSEGRRDEQFF; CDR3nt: TGTGCCAGCAGTGAGGGGAGAAGAGATGAGCAGTTCTTC
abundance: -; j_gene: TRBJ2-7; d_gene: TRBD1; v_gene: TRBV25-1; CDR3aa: CASSEGNRGSYEQYF; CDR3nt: TGTGCCAGCAGTGAAGGGAACAGGGGATCCTACGAGCAGTACTTC
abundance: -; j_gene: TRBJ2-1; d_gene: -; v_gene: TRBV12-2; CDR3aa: CASRPGSQGGNYYNEQFF; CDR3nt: TGTGCAAGTCGCCCAGGCTCACAGGGAGGAAACTACTACAATGAGCAGTTCTTC
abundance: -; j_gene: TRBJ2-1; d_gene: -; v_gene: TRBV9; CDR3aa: CASSTTGISYNEQFF; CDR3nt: TGTGCCAGCAGTACAACAGGGATCTCCTACAATGAGCAGTTCTTC
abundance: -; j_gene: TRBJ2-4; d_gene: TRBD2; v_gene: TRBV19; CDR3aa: CASSIGLAGELAKNIQYF; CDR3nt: TGTGCCAGTAGTATCGGGCTAGCGGGAGAACTAGCCAAAAACATTCAGTACTTC
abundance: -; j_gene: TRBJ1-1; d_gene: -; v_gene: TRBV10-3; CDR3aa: CAISANRPNTEAFF; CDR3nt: TGTGCCATCAGTGCGAACAGACCGAACACTGAAGCTTTCTTT
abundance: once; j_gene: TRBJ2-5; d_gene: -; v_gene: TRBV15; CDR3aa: CATSRSLSPQETQYF; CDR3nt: TGTGCCACCAGCAGATCCCTCTCCCCCCAAGAGACCCAGTACTTC
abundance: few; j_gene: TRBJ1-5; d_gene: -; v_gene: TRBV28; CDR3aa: CASSFAGNGQPQHF; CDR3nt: TGTGCCAGCAGTTTTGCGGGAAACGGTCAGCCCCAGCATTTT
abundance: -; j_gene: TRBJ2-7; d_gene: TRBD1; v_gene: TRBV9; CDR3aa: CASSAGTGWTYEQYF; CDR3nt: TGTGCCAGCAGTGCTGGGACAGGGTGGACCTACGAGCAGTACTTC
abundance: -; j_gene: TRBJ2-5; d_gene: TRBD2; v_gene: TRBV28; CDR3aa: CASKRGLAGVGKTQYF; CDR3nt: TGTGCCAGCAAAAGGGGACTAGCGGGAGTAGGAAAGACCCAGTACTTC
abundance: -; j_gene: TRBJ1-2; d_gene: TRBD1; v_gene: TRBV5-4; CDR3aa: CASSVGQGLLGGYTF; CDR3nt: TGTGCCAGCAGCGTGGGACAGGGCCTTTTAGGCGGCTACACCTTC
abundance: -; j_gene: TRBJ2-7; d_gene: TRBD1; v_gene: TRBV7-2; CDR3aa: CASSSPPRQGRFGEQYF; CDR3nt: TGTGCCAGCAGCTCACCCCCCCGACAGGGGCGATTTGGCGAGCAGTACTTC
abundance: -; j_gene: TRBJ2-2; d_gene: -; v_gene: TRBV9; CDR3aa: CASSPKAWSGELFF; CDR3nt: TGTGCCAGCAGCCCTAAAGCCTGGTCCGGGGAGCTGTTTTTT
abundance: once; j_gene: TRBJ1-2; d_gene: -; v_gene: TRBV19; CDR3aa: CASSISDSYGYTF; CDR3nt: TGTGCCAGTAGTATATCGGACAGCTATGGCTACACCTTC
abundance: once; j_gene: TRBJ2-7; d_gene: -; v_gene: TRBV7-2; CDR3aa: CASSLDRDKQYF; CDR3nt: TGTGCCAGCAGCCTCGACCGGGACAAGCAGTACTTC